The rows below give T cell receptor beta chains drawn from one sample of a study of beta chain features in type 1 diabetes. Clones were sequenced by immunoSEQ multiplex PCR, and TCRdb holds only the in-frame ones, with some missing. The data contain 450,000 to 550,000 clones, approximately 30% of them singletons. Sequenced input: naive CD4+ T cells from blood. Receptor source: a man younger than 35 in good health. CDR3s leave out the opening cysteine and the closing phenylalanine or tryptophan.

v_call | cdr3_aa
TRBV5-4 | AILRDGRTDTQY
TRBV9 | ASSTLAGGPGNEQF
TRBV29-1 | SVDGPTQF
TRBV2 | ASSPGQSYNEQF
TRBV6-6 | ASSPTSGSLMKY
TRBV30 | AWRGRTPGNTIY
TRBV29-1 | SVEERFSYNEQF
TRBV25-1 | ASSGIGTAFETQY
TRBV18 | ASSPTGGEGIQY
TRBV30 | AWSVHKRGRETQY
TRBV9 | ASSRAGNEQF
TRBV20-1 | SASGTSHQF